This paragraph covers one T cell receptor beta chain sequence. This entry is derived from a study of blood T cell repertoires in COVID-19. This CDR3 has 14 residues. V lost 4 bases to trimming and J lost 0 bases, with 7 bases between them. CDR1 LGHDT and CDR2 YNNKEL come from the germline V gene (reference sequence). Participant reports of clinical history set cohort assignment. Repertoires were generated with immunoSEQ multiplex PCR, while TCRdb's copy carries only in-frame clones and drops some. The table has about 320,000 clones, roughly 89% seen once. The chain links TRBV3-1 (or the pseudogene TRBV3-2) to TRBJ1-3; D uncertain. The sequence came from a man between 60 and 75 years old who had recovered from COVID-19. The material sequenced was PBMCs or T cells enriched from blood (not recorded which). CDR3 nucleotides: TGTGCCAGCAGCCCACAGATCTCTGGAAACACCATATATTTT. Amino acids: CASSPQISGNTIYF.